The present T cell receptor (beta chain) was sequenced within a study of blood T cell repertoires in COVID-19. Generated by immunoSEQ multiplex PCR, the TCRdb table keeps only in-frame clones and is missing some. The table lists some 200,000 clones, around 83% of them singletons, with around 6.1% in the top ten. The CDR3 loop spans 14 amino acids. Germline CDR1 and CDR2: WNHNN and SYGVQD (reference sequence). V lost 6 bases, J lost 4 bases, and 4 bases stayed unmatched. The sequence was collected from a woman between 35 and 50 years old with acute or convalescent COVID-19. The chain joins TRBV10-1 to TRBJ2-2; 8 bases are a match to TRBD2. The sequenced sample was peripheral blood. The CDR3 nucleotides are TGCGCCAGCAGCACCGGGACTAGCACCGGGGAGCTGTTTTTT. It translates to CASSTGTSTGELFF.